The 7 T cell receptor beta chains below were found in one sample sequenced in a study of CD8 T cells in ankylosing spondylitis. In TCRdb, the 5' RACE reads were re-called with MiXCR into one record per CDR3 protein. The profile shows about 750,000 distinct CDR3 sequences, roughly 19% of them singletons. Study conclusions and caveats: The study identified a TCR beta motif of several highly homologous variants that appeared characteristic of ankylosing spondylitis blood.

Antigen specificity for these receptors is unknown. The sequenced sample was blood, either unsorted or a sorted T cell fraction (not recorded which). The receptor source for this set is a male donor with ankylosing spondylitis.

This clonotype was picked up many times. The junction and the germline gene differ at one end; a read error may be behind it. The rearrangement joins TRBV12-3 or TRBV12-4 to TRBJ2-3; TRBD2 matches at 8 bases. This CDR3 is built from 14 residues. In DNA form, the CDR3 reads TGTGCCAGCAGTATAGCGGGGAGGGCAGATACGCAGTATTTT. It is translated as CASSIAGRADTQYF.

The DNA for the CDR3 is TGTGCCAGCAGCTTAGACGGTCTAGCGGGCGGCGATGAGCAGTTCTTC. This encodes CASSLDGLAGGDEQFF. The rearrangement joins TRBV11-2 to TRBJ2-1; 8 positions agree with TRBD2. Trimming removed 0 bases from V and 8 bases from J; junction bases left unmatched: 9. The CDR3 sequence is 16 residues long. Germline assignment: CDR1 SGHAT and CDR2 FQNNGV.

The J gene is TRBJ1-6, the V gene TRBV18, with D unresolved. Trimming pared 6 bases from V and 4 bases from J, leaving 19 bases between. The CDR3 contains 17 residues. From germline, CDR1 is KGHSH and CDR2 LQKENI. The DNA for the CDR3 is TGTGCCAGCTCCTCGGACGGAATTCACTCATATAATTCACCCCTCCACTTT. Translation: CASSSDGIHSYNSPLHF.

The gene calls are TRBV28 and TRBJ2-1, with 8 bases matching TRBD2. The CDR3 is made up of 18 amino acids. Germline loops: CDR1 MDHEN, CDR2 SYDVKM. V lost 4 bases and J lost 1; bases outside the gene matches: 12. The chain's CDR3 is CASSSLSGSAGSYNEQFF. CDR3 sequence (DNA): TGTGCCAGCAGTTCTTTAAGCGGGAGCGCTGGATCCTACAATGAGCAGTTCTTC.

There are a few counts of this clonotype. V usage is TRBV20-1 and J usage is TRBJ2-3; 9 bases map to TRBD2. Germline CDR1 reads DFQATT; CDR2 reads SNEGSKA (reference sequence). The V and J ends lost 6 bases and 3 bases, in that order; junction bases with no gene match: 7. This CDR3 is 14 amino acids long. CDR3 sequence (DNA): TGCAGTGCCACAGTCAGCGGGGGGACAGATACGCAGTATTTT. This gives the protein CSATVSGGTDTQYF.

The chain couples TRBV2 to TRBJ2-2; TRBD1 agrees at 7 bases. The CDR3 is 15 amino acids. V was pared by 0 bases and J by 5 bases, with 3 bases of the junction left unmatched. CDR1 is SNHLY and CDR2 is FYNNEI in the germline V gene. CDR3 sequence: CASSEAGGYTGELFF. The CDR3, as DNA: TGTGCCAGCAGTGAAGCAGGGGGCTATACCGGGGAGCTGTTTTTT.

V is TRBV20-1 and J is TRBJ1-2, with 7 bases lining up with TRBD1. The CDR3 totals 14 residues. From germline, CDR1 is DFQATT and CDR2 SNEGSKA (reference sequence). With V trimmed by 5 bases and J by 7 bases, 13 bases remained unmatched. The CDR3 DNA is TGCAGTGCTGGGTCCGGGACAGCAACTTTTGGCTACACCTTC. It is translated as CSAGSGTATFGYTF.